The T cell receptor (beta chain) under discussion was sequenced for a study of Graves' ophthalmopathy and Graves' hyperthyroidism. RNA transcripts served as template for amplifying TCR beta CDR3 sequences. Amplification began with first-round RT-PCR using HTBI primers, then second-round multiplex PCR was performed. TCRdb re-called the multiplex PCR reads with MiXCR, one entry per CDR3 protein. The sample records roughly 700,000 distinct CDR3 sequences, approximately 40% being singletons. Fresh peripheral blood (approximately 9.2 ml) yielded the PBMCs. General study points: Built on 13 signatures, a model told ophthalmopathy apart from stable hyperthyroidism with about 88% sensitivity and 75% to 82% specificity.

V lost 4 bases and J lost 3; bases outside the gene matches: 5. This CDR3 has 16 residues. Germline-derived CDR1 and CDR2 are SEHNR and FQNEAQ (reference sequence). This clonotype was picked up a small number of times. Its antigen is unidentified. The chain has TRBV7-9 and TRBJ2-7, with TRBD2 identical over 14 bases. The sequenced material came from peripheral blood. This sequence originates from an adult man with Graves' ophthalmopathy. CDR3 DNA: TGTGCCAGCAGCTCGACTAGCGGGAGGGCCAGCTACGAGCAGTACTTC. This codes for CASSSTSGRASYEQYF.